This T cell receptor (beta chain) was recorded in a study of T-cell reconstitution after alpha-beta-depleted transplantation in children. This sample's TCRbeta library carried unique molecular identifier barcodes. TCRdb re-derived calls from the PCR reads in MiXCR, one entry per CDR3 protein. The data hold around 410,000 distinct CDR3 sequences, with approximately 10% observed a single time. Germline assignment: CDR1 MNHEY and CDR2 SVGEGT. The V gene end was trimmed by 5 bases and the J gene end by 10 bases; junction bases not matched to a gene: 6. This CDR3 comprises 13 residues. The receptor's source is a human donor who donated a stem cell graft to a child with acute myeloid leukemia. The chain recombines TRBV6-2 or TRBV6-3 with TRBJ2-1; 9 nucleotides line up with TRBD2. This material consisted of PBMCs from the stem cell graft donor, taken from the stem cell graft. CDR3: CASSHGAGGEQFF. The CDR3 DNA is TGTGCCAGCAGTCACGGCGCGGGGGGGGAGCAGTTCTTC.